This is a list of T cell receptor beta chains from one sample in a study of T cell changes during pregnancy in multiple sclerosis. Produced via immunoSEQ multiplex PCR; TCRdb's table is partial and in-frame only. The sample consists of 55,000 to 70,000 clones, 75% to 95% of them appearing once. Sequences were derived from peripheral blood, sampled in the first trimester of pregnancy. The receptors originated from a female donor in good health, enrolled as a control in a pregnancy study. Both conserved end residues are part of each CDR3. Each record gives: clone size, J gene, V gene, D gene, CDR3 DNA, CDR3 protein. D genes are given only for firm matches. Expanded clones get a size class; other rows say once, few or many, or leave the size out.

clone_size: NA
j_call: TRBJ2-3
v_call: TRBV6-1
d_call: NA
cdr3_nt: TGTGCCAGCAGAGATGGGGGGGCTGTAGATACGCAGTATTTT
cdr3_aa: CASRDGGAVDTQYF

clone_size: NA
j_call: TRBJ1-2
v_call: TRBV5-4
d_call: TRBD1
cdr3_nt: TGTGCCACTCTGGGCCCGGGACAGGGGTATGCTGGCTACACCTTC
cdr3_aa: CATLGPGQGYAGYTF

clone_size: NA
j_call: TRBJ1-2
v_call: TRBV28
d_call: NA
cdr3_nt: TGTGCCAGCAGTTTGGGCTCCAAGTGGGACAATGGCTACACCTTC
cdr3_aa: CASSLGSKWDNGYTF

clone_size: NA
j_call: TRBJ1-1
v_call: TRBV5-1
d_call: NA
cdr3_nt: TGCGCCAGCAGCACCGGGGTGAACACTGAAGCTTTCTTT
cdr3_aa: CASSTGVNTEAFF

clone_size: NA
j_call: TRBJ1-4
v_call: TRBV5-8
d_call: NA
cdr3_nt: TGTGCCAGCAGCCTGACGAAGGCGGTACTGTTTTTT
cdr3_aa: CASSLTKAVLFF

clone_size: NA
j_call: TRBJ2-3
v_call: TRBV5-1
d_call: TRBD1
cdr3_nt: TGCGCCAGCAGCACCGGGACAGGGGGCGCGAGCACAGATACGCAGTATTTT
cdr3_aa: CASSTGTGGASTDTQYF

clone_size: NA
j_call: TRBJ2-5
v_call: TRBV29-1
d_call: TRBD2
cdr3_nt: TGCAGCGTTGCGGGGGGGCCGGAGACCCAGTACTTC
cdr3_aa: CSVAGGPETQYF

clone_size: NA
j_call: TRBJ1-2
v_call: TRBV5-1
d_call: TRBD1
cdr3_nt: TGCGCCAGCAGCTTAAGGCGGGACAGGAACTATGGCTACACCTTC
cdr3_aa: CASSLRRDRNYGYTF

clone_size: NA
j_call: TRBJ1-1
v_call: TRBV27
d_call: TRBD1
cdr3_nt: TGTGCCAGCAGTTTATGGGGACAGGATGAAGCTTTCTTT
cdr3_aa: CASSLWGQDEAFF

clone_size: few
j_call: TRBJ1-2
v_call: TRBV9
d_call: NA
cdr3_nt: TGTGCCAGCAGCGTAGCTGCAGGGTGGGATGGCTACACCTTC
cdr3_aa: CASSVAAGWDGYTF

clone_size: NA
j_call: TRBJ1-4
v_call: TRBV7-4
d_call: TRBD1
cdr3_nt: TGTGCCAGCAGCCGAGCTTGGACAGGGAAGGGCCAGGAAAAACTGTTTTTT
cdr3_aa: CASSRAWTGKGQEKLFF

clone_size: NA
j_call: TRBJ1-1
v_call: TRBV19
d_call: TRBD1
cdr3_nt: TGTGCCAGTGTCGGGACAGGGCTTGAAGCTTTCTTT
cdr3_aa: CASVGTGLEAFF

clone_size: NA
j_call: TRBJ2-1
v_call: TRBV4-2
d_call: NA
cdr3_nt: TGTGCCAGCAGCCAAGATTCGAGCGCGCTTTACAATGAGCAGTTCTTC
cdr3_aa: CASSQDSSALYNEQFF

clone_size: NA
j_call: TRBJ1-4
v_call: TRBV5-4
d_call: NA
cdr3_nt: TGTGCCAGCAGCTCGGGGGGGGAAAAACTGTTTTTT
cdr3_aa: CASSSGGEKLFF

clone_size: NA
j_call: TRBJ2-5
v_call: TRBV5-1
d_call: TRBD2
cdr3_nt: TGCGCCAGCAGCTGGAGCGGGGGGGGCCAAGAGACCCAGTACTTC
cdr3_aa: CASSWSGGGQETQYF

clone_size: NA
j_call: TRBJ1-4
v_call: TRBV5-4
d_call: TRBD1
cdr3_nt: TGTGCCAGCAGCTTGGGGGGACAGGGGGCCCCTAATGAAAAACTGTTTTTT
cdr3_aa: CASSLGGQGAPNEKLFF

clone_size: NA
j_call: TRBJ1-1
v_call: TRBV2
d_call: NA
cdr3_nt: TGTGCCAGCAGGGGGGGGGAGGAAGCTTTCTTT
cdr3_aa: CASRGGEEAFF

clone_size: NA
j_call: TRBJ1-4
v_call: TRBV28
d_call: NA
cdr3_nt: TGTGCCAGCAGTCGCCAGGGGTCTAATGAAAAACTGTTTTTT
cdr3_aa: CASSRQGSNEKLFF

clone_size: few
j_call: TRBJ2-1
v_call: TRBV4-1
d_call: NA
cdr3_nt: TGCGCCAGCAGCCAAGAAGATAGCTCACTCTTAGCATACAATGAGCAGTTCTTC
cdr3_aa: CASSQEDSSLLAYNEQFF

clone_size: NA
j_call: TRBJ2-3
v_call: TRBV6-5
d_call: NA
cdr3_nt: TGTGCCAGCAGTTACTCTTTAAGAGGGCAGTATTTT
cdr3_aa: CASSYSLRGQYF

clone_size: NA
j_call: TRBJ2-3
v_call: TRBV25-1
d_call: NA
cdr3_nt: TGTGCCAGCAGTAAGGAGGGAGGCACAGATACGCAGTATTTT
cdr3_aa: CASSKEGGTDTQYF

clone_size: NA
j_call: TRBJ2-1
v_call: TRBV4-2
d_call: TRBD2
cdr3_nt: TGTGCCAGCAGCCAAGATCCCCCTGGCGGGAGTACGGGTGAGCAGTTCTTC
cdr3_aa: CASSQDPPGGSTGEQFF

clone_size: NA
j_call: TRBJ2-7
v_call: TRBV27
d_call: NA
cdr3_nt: TGTGCCAGCAGTCCCAACGCAGGGGGGACCTACGAGCAGTACTTC
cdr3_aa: CASSPNAGGTYEQYF

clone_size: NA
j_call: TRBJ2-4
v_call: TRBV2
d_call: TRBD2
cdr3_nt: TGTGCCAGCAGGCGGGGGACCGCCAGAGCCAAAAACATTCAGTACTTC
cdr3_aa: CASRRGTARAKNIQYF

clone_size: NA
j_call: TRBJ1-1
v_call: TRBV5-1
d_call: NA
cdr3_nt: TGCGCCAGCAGCCCAGGGGATGCGGACACTGAAGCTTTCTTT
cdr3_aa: CASSPGDADTEAFF

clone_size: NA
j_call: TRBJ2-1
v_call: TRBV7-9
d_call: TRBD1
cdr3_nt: TGTGCCAGCAGCTTGTCGAGCGGGACAGGGGATGAGCAGTTCTTC
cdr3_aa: CASSLSSGTGDEQFF

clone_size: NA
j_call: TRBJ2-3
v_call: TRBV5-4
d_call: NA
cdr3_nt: TGTGCCAGCAGCTTGGCCCTTAGCACAGATACGCAGTATTTT
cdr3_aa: CASSLALSTDTQYF

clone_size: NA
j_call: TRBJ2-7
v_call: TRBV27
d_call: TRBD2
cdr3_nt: TGTGCCAGCAGTTTAGGAGAGGTGATAGCGGGAGGGCCTTACGAGCAGTACTTC
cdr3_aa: CASSLGEVIAGGPYEQYF

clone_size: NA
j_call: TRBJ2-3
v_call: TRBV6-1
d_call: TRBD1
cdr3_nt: TGTGCCAGCAGTGAAGCGGGACAGGCTACGCAGTATTTT
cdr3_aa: CASSEAGQATQYF

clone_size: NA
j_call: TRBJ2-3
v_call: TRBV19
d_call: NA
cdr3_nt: TGTGCCAGTAGTATAGCTGGGCGAAGCACAGATACGCAGTATTTT
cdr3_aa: CASSIAGRSTDTQYF

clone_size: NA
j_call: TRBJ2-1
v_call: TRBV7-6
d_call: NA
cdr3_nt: TGTGCCAGCAGCTGGGGAGCGGTTACCTACAATGAGCAGTTCTTC
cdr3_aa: CASSWGAVTYNEQFF

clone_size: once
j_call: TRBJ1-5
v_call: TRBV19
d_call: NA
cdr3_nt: TGTGCCAGTAGTACCTCAGGGCAGCCCCAGCATTTT
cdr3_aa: CASSTSGQPQHF

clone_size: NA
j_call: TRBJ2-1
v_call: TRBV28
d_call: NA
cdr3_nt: TGTGCCAGCAGTTGGACTACGAGATACAATGAGCAGTTCTTC
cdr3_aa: CASSWTTRYNEQFF

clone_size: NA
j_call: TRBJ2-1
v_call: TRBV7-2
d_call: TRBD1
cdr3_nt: TGTGCCAGCGCCCGGGACAGCAGTTACAATGAGCAGTTCTTC
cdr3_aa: CASARDSSYNEQFF

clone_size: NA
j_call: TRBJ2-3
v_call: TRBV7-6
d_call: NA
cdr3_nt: TGTGCCAGCAGGGAGCGGCTAGCGACCACAGATACGCAGTATTTT
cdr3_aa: CASRERLATTDTQYF

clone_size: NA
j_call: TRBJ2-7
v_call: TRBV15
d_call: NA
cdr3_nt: TGTGCCACCAGCAGAGATTTAGAACTAGCTACCTACGAGCAGTACTTC
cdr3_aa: CATSRDLELATYEQYF

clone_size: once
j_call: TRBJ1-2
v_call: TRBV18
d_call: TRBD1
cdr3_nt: TGTGCCAGCTCACCGGACAGGGAACTTGGCTACACCTTC
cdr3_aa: CASSPDRELGYTF

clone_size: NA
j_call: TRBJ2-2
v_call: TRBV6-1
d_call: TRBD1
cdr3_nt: TGTGCCAGCCCATCCGGGACAGGGATCACCGGGGAGCTGTTTTTT
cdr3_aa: CASPSGTGITGELFF

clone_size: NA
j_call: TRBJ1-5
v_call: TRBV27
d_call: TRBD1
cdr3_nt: TGTGCCAGCATGGGACAGGGGGTCCAGGCCCAGCATTTT
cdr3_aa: CASMGQGVQAQHF

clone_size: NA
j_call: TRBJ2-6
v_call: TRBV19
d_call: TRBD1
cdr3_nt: TGTGCCAGTATGGGACAGGCAGCCTCTGGGGCCAACGTCCTGACTTTC
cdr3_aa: CASMGQAASGANVLTF

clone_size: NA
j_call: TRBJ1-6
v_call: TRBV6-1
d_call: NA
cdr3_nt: TGTGCCAGCAGTGAAGTGGGGCCTTTTTCACCCCTCCACTTT
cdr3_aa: CASSEVGPFSPLHF

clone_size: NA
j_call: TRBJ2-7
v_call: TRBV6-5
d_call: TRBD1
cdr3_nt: TGTGCCAGCCAGGGACAGGGGGCTGGGGAGCAGTACTTC
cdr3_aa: CASQGQGAGEQYF

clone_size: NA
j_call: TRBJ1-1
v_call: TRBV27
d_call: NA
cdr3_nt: TGTGCCAGCAGTTTTGGGGGCCGTGAAGCTTTCTTT
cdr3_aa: CASSFGGREAFF

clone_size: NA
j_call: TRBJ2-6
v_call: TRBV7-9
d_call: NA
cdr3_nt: TGTGCCAGCAGTAGAGAGCCACAGAGCTCTGGGGCCAACGTCCTGACTTTC
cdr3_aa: CASSREPQSSGANVLTF

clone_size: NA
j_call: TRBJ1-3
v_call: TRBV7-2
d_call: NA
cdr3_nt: TGTGCCAGCAGCTTATCTTCTGGAAACACCATATATTTT
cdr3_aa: CASSLSSGNTIYF

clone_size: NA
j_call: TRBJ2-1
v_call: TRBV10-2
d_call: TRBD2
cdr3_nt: TGCGCCAGCAGCGTAGCGGGGGCTCTACGAGGGCAGTTCTTC
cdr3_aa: CASSVAGALRGQFF

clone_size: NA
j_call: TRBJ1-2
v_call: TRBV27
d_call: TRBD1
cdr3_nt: TGTGCCAGCAGTTTAATCACAGGGGGCCTCTATGGCTACACCTTC
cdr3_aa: CASSLITGGLYGYTF

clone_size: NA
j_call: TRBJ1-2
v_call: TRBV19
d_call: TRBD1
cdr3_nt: TGTGCCAGTAGTCAAGGACGGGACAGCCTATATGGCTACACCTTC
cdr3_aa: CASSQGRDSLYGYTF

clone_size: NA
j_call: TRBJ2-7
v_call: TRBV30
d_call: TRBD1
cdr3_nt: TGTGCCTGGAGACAGGGGACCTACGAGCAGTACTTC
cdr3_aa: CAWRQGTYEQYF

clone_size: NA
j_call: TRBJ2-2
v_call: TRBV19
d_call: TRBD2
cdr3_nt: TGTGCCAGTAGTATAGATCCCTCACTAGCGGGAACTAACACCGGGGAGCTGTTTTTT
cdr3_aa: CASSIDPSLAGTNTGELFF

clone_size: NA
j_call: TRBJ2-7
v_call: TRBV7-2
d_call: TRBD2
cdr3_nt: TGTGCCAGCAGCTCCAATGGACTAGCGGGAACCTCCTACGAGCAGTACTTC
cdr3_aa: CASSSNGLAGTSYEQYF

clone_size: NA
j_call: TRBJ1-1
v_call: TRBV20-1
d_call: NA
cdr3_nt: TGCAGTGCTAGTATGGGCGCCTTGGCTTTCTTT
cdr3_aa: CSASMGALAFF

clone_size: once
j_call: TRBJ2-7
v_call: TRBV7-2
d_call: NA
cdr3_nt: TGTGCCAGCAGCCCCTCGTCAGGGCGGGGGCTACTTAGCTCCTACGAGCAGTACTTC
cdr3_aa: CASSPSSGRGLLSSYEQYF

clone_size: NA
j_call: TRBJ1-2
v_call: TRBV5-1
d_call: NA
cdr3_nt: TGCGCCAGCAGCTTACAGGGTCTGGATTCTGGCTACACCTTC
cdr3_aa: CASSLQGLDSGYTF

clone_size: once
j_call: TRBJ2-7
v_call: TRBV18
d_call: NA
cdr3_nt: TGTGCCAGCTCACCCCGGGACTTAACCTACGAGCAGTACTTC
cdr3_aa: CASSPRDLTYEQYF

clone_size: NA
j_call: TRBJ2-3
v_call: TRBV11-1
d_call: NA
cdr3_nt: TGTGCCAGCAGCGCAGAAGAGCGAATGACAGATACGCAGTATTTT
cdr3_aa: CASSAEERMTDTQYF

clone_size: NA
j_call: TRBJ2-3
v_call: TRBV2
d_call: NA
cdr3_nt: TGTGCCAGCAAGGTGGGGCTTTTGGCCAGGCGCACAGATACGCAGTATTTT
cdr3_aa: CASKVGLLARRTDTQYF

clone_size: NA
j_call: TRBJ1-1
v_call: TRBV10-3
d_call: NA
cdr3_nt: TGTGCCATCAGTGAGCGGGGGGCGAACACTGAAGCTTTCTTT
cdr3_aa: CAISERGANTEAFF

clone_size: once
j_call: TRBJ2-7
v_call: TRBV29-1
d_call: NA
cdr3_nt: TGCAGCGTTGAAGGTCAAGCGTACGAGCAGTACTTC
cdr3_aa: CSVEGQAYEQYF